Sequencing of this TCR beta chain was carried out in a study of human T cells and chemical hapten exposure (dated by TCRdb to about 2021). The study in broad terms: For sensitization, 2% DPC in acetone was applied to a roughly 2 cm by roughly 2 cm area of upper inner arm skin. Libraries were pooled for sequencing, and variation in per-sample TCR yields was attributed mainly to small differences in library volumes within the pool. Twenty-nine alopecia patients provided blood for TCR sequencing at one to four time points (pre-sensitization, 2, 6 and 24 weeks). Weekly therapeutic DPC doses were additionally applied to the scalp of patients throughout the roughly 23-week study period. Blood was sampled from patients pre-sensitization (week 0) and at 2, 6 and about 24 weeks after DPC sensitization. Patch tests used Finn chambers with 0.01% DPC on the upper back, scored after 6 days by International Contact Dermatitis Research Group standards. This study followed changes in the peripheral blood TCR repertoire in vivo during primary and secondary sensitization of alopecia patients to the hapten diphenylcyclopropenone (DPC). Most of the patients in the cohort were female, and the cohort covered alopecia areata with under or over 50% scalp involvement, alopecia totalis and alopecia universalis.

The sample's time point label, decoded: pre-sensitization, week 0. The treatment or condition label on this specimen signifies: therapeutic diphenylcyclopropenone sensitization with weekly scalp DPC. Blood at each patch-test visit was drawn before the patch test was applied. Eligible patients were aged 18 to 70, diagnosed with alopecia, deemed suitable for DPC therapy, and excluded if pregnant. Total RNA was extracted from unfractionated whole blood collected in Tempus Blood RNA tubes. The full study reports these points: Significantly more large CDR3 similarity clusters were formed by expanded TCRs than by pre-sensitization or healthy control sets, consistent with antigen-driven responses. A positive correlation was found between the number of PT1 expanded TCRs and patch test score, with significance reached at thresholds 8, 16 and 32 but not 4. Alopecia, a presumed autoimmune disease, was present in all patients, so the immune response of the patients might differ from that of healthy individuals. Repeated subsampling changed both the strength of the expansion versus patch-test correlation and the threshold at which the correlation became significant. DPC sensitization did not change how many TCRs were above 1 in 1000 frequency, and no evidence was found of alterations in global repertoire structure.

The cysteine opens and the phenylalanine closes a CDR3 of 14 amino acids. The DNA shown is the 42-base CDR3, in frame from base 1. The V and J ends are trimmed by 5 bases and 8 bases, leaving 18 bases between them. The germline V gene (reference sequence) specifies DFQATT as CDR1 and SNEGSKA as CDR2. The library was generated by RACE. Sequencing relied on a NextSeq 500. During library preparation, unique molecular identifiers were attached to individual cDNA molecules so that TCRs could be counted in a quantitative, reproducible way. Each blood RNA sample was used to sequence both TCR alpha and TCR beta chains. The paper's processing steps were these. Samples had a median of 95,638 TCRs, with a range from roughly 23,224 to 750,000. V, J and CDR3 annotation of the TCR reads was performed with the Decombinator software suite. Every sample was subsampled to the same number of TCRs (28,000) for the PS versus PT1 abundance plots. TCRs were defined as expanded if absent before sensitization and observed at least eight times at the 2-week time point. TCRdb itself trimmed the public reads at Q25 with fastp, ran MiXCR and retained productive beta chains. Under each unique CDR3 protein, matching rows form one entry showing the most common genes and DNA. The V and J calls shown here were made by TCRdb, not taken from the authors' results. The sample table shows roughly 380,000 distinct CDR3 sequences, and 5.1% are seen once. The ten top clones hold 2% to 3% of the sample.

This clonotype was seen only a few times. It has no known antigen specificity. No much larger clonotype is one base removed from it; base qualities were not supplied. The sequencing here drew on whole blood, taken in connection with sensitization to the hapten diphenylcyclopropenone (DPC). The source is a woman aged 50 to 60 with alopecia areata. Some clones in this sample may be carry-over from other donors' samples. This sequence uses TRBV20-1 and TRBJ1-4; no D gene call is confident. The CDR3 has the sequence CSAPEGGRREKLFF. The nucleotide sequence is given as TGCAGTGCTCCCGAAGGAGGGAGGCGGGAAAAACTGTTTTTT.